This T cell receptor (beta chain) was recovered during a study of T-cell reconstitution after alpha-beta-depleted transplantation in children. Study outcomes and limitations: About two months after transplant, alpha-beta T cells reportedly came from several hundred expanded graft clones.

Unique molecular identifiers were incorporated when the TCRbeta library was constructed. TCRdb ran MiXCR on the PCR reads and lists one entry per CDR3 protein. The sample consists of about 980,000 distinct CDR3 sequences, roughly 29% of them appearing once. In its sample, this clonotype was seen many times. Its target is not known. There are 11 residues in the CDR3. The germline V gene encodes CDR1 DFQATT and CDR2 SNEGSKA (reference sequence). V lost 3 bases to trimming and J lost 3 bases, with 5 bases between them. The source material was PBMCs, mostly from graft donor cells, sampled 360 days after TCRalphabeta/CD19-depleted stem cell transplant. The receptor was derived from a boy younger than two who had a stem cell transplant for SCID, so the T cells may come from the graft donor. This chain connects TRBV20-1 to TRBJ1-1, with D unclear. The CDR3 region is CSASGHTEAFF. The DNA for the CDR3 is TGCAGTGCTAGTGGTCACACTGAAGCTTTCTTT.